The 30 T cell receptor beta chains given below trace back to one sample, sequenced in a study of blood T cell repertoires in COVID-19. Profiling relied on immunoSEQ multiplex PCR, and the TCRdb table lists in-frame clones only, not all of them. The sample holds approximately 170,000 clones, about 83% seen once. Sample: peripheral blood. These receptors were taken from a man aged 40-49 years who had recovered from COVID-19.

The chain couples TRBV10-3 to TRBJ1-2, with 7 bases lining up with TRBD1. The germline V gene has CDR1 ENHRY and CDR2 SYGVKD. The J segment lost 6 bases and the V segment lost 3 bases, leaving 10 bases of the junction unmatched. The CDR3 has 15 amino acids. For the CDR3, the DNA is TGTGCCATCAGTGAAGGAGGAGGGGGGACAGATGGCTACACCTTC. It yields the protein CAISEGGGGTDGYTF.

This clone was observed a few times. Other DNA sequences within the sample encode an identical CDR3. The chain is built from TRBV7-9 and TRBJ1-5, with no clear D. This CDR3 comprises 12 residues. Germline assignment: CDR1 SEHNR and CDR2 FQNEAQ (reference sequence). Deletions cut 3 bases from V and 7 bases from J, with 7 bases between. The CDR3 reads CASSFQNQPQHF. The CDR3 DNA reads TGTGCCAGCAGCTTTCAGAACCAGCCCCAGCATTTT. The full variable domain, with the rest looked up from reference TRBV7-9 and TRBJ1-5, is DTGVSQNPRHKITKRGQNVTFRCDPISEHNRLYWYRQTLGQGPEFLTYFQNEAQLEKSRLLSDRFSAERPKGSFSTLEIQRTEQGDSAMYLCASSFQNQPQHFGDGTRLSIL.

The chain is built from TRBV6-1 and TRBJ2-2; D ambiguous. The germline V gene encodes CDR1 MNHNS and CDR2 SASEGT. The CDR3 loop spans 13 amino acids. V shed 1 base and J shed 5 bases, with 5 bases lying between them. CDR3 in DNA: TGTGCCAGCAGTGAAGACTGGACCGGGGAGCTGTTTTTT. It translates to CASSEDWTGELFF.

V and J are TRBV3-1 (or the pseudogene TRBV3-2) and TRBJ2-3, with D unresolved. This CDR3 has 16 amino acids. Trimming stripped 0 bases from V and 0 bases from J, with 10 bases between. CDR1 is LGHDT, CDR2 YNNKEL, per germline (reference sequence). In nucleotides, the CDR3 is TGTGCCAGCAGCCAAGATCAGCGTGGCAGCACAGATACGCAGTATTTT. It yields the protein CASSQDQRGSTDTQYF.

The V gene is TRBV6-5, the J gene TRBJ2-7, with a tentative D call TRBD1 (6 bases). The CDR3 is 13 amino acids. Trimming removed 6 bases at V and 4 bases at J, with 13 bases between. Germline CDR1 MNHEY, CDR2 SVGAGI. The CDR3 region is CASSTGTRYEQYF. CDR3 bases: TGTGCCAGCAGCACCGGGACAAGATACGAGCAGTACTTC.

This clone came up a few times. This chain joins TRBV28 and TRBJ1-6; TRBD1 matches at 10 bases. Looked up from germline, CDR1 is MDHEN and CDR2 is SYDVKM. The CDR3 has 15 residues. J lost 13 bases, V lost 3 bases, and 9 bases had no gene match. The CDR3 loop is CASSFRGQGVSPLHF. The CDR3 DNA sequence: TGTGCCAGCAGTTTCCGCGGACAGGGGGTGAGTCCCCTCCACTTT. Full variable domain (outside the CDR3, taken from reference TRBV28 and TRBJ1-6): DVKVTQSSRYLVKRTGEKVFLECVQDMDHENMFWYRQDPGLGLRLIYFSYDVKMKEKGDIPEGYSVSREKKERFSLILESASTNQTSMYLCASSFRGQGVSPLHFGNGTRLTVT.

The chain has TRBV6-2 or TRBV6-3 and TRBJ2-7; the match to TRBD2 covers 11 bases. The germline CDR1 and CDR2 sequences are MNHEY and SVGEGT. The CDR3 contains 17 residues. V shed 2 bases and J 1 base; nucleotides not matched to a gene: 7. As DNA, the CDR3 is TGTGCCAGCAGTTACGCCCCGACTAGCGGGGAATCCTACGAGCAGTACTTC. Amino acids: CASSYAPTSGESYEQYF.

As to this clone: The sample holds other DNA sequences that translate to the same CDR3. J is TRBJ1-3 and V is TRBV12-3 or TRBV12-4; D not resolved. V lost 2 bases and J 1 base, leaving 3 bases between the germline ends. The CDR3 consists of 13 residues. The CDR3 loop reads CASSLSSGNTIYF. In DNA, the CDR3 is TGTGCCAGCAGTTTATCGTCTGGAAACACCATATATTTT.

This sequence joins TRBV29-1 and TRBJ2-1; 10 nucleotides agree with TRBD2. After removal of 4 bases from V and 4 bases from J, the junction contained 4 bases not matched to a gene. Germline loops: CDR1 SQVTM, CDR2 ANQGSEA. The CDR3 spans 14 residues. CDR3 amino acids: CSVGRTSGYNEQFF. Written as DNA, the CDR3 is TGCAGCGTTGGGAGGACTAGCGGATACAATGAGCAGTTCTTC.

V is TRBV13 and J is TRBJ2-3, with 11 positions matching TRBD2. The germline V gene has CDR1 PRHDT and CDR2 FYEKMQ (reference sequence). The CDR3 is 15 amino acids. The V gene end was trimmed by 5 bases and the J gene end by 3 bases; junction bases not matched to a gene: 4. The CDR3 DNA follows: TGTGCCAGCAGCCCACCTAGCGGGAGGACAGATACGCAGTATTTT. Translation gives CASSPPSGRTDTQYF.

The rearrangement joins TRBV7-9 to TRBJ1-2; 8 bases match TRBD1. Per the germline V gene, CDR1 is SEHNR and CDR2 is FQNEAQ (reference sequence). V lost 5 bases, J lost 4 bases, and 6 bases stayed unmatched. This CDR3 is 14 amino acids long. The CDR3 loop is CASSPLDRAYGYTF. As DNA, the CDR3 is TGTGCCAGCAGCCCATTGGACAGGGCCTATGGCTACACCTTC.

CDR3: CASSDSGAQPQHF. The CDR3 bases are TGTGCCAGCAGTGATAGTGGGGCTCAGCCCCAGCATTTT. The V and J genes are TRBV6-1 and TRBJ1-5, with D possibly being TRBD1 (5 bases). The CDR3 has 13 residues. Germline V gene data show CDR1 as MNHNS and CDR2 as SASEGT. With 3 bases removed from V and 6 bases from J, the gap between germline ends came to 9 bases.

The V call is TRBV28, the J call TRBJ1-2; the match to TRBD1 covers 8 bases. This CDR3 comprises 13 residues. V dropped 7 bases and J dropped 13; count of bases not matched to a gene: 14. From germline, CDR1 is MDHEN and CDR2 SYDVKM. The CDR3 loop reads CASTRTGLRPLTF. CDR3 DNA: TGTGCCAGCACCCGGACAGGGTTACGTCCCCTCACCTTC.

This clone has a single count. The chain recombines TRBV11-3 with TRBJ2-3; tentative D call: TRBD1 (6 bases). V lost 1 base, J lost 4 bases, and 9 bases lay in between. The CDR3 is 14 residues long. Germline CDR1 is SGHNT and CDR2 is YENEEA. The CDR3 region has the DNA TGTGCCAGCAGCTTAGGGCAGGGGTCAGATACGCAGTATTTT. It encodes CASSLGQGSDTQYF.

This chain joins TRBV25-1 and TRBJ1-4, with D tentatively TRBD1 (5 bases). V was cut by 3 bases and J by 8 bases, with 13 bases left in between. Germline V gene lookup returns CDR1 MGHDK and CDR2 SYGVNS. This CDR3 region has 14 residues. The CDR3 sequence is CASSDPSGGEKLFF. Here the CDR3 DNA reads TGTGCCAGCAGTGACCCCTCGGGGGGAGAAAAACTGTTTTTT.

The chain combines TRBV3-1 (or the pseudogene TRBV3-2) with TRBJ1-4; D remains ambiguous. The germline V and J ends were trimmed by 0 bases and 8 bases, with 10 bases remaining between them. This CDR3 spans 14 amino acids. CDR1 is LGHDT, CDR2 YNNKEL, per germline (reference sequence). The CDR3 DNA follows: TGTGCCAGCAGCCAAGATTCGTCGAGGGAAAAACTGTTTTTT. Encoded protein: CASSQDSSREKLFF.

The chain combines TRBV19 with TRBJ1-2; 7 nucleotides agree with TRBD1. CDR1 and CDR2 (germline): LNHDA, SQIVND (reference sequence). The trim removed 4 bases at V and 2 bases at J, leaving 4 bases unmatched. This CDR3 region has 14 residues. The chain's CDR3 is CASSTRQGNYGYTF. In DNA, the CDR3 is TGTGCCAGTAGTACCCGACAGGGAAACTATGGCTACACCTTC.

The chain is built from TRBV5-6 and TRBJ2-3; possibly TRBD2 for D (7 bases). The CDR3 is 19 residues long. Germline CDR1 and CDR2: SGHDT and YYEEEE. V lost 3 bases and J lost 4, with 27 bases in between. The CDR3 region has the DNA TGTGCCAGCAGCTCTACCGGGCCCCGGGGGGCTAGCGTGGCAGATACGCAGTATTTT. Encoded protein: CASSSTGPRGASVADTQYF. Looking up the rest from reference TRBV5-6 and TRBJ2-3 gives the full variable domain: DAGVTQSPTHLIKTRGQQVTLRCSPKSGHDTVSWYQQALGQGPQFIFQYYEEEERQRGNFPDRFSGHQFPNYSSELNVNALLLGDSALYLCASSSTGPRGASVADTQYFGPGTRLTVL.

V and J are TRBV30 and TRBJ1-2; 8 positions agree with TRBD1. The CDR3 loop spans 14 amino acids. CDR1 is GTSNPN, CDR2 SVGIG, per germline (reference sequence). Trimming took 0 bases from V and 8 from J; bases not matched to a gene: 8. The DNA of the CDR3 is TGTGCCTGGAGTGTGGACGGGACAGGAGGGGGCTACACCTTC. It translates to CAWSVDGTGGGYTF.

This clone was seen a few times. The CDR3 region is CASSQERDTEAFF. CDR3 DNA sequence: TGTGCCAGCAGCCAAGAGCGGGACACTGAAGCTTTCTTT. The genes are TRBV14 and TRBJ1-1; no clear D gene. With 0 bases removed from V and 3 bases from J, the gap between germline ends came to 5 bases. The CDR3 length is 13 residues. CDR1 is SGHDN, CDR2 FVKESK, per germline. Based on the CDR3 plus reference TRBV14 and TRBJ1-1, the full variable domain is EAGVTQFPSHSVIEKGQTVTLRCDPISGHDNLYWYRRVMGKEIKFLLHFVKESKQDESGMPNNRFLAERTGGTYSTLKVQPAELEDSGVYFCASSQERDTEAFFGQGTRLTVV.

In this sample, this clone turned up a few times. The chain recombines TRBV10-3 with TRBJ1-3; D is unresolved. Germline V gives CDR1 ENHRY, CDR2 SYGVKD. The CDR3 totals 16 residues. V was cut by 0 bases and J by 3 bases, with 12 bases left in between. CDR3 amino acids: CAISESTGSGGNTIYF. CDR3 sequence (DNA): TGTGCCATCAGTGAGTCGACGGGGAGCGGTGGAAACACCATATATTTT.

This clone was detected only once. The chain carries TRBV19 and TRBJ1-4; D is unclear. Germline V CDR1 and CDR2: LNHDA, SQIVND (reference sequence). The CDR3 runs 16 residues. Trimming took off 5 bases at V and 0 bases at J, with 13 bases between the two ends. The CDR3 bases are TGTGCCAGTAGTGGTTCGAGAATAGCAACTAATGAAAAACTGTTTTTT. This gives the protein CASSGSRIATNEKLFF. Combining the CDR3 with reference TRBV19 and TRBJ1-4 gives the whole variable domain DGGITQSPKYLFRKEGQNVTLSCEQNLNHDAMYWYRQDPGQGLRLIYYSQIVNDFQKGDIAEGYSVSREKKESFPLTVTSAQKNPTAFYLCASSGSRIATNEKLFFGSGTQLSVL.

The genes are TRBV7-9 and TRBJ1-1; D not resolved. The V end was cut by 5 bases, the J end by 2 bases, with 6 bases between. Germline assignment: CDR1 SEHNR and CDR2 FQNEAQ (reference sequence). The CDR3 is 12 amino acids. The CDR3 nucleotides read TGTGCCAGCAGCAGCCAAAACACTGAAGCTTTCTTT. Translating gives CASSSQNTEAFF.

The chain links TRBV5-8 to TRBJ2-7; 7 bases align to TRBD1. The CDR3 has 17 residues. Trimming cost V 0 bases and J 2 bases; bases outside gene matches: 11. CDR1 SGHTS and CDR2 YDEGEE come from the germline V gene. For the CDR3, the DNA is TGTGCCAGCAGCTTGGACAGGGGCACTTACACTACCTACGAGCAGTACTTC. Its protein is CASSLDRGTYTTYEQYF.

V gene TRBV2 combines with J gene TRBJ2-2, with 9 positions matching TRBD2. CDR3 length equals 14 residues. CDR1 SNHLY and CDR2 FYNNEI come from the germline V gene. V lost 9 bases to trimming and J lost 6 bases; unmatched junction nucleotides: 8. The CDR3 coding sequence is TGTGCCAGGAGCGCGGGAGGGCCCTCCGGGGAGCTGTTTTTT. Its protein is CARSAGGPSGELFF.

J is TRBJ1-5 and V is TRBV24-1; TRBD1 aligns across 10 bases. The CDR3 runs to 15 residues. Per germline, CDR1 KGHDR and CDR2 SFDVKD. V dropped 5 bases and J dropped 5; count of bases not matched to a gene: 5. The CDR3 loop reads CATSGSGTGDQPQHF. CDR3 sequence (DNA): TGTGCCACCAGTGGGTCTGGGACAGGGGATCAGCCCCAGCATTTT.

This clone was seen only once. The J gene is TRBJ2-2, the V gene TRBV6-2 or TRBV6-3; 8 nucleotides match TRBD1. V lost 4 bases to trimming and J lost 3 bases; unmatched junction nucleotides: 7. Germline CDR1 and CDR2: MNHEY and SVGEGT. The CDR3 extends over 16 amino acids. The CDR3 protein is CASSSYRGVYTGELFF. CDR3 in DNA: TGTGCCAGCAGTTCGTACAGGGGGGTATACACCGGGGAGCTGTTTTTT.

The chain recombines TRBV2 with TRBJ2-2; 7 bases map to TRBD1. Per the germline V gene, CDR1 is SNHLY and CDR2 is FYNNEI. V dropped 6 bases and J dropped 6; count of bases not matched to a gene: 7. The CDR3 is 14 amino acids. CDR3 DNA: TGTGCCAGCAGGGACCCAGGGGGTTCCGGGGAGCTGTTTTTT. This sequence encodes CASRDPGGSGELFF.

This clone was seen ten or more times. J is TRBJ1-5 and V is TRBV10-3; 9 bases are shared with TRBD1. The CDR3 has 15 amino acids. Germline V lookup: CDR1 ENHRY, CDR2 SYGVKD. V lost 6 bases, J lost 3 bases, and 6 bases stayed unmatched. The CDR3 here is CAISTGTGINQPQHF. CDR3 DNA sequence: TGTGCCATCAGCACCGGGACAGGGATCAATCAGCCCCAGCATTTT.

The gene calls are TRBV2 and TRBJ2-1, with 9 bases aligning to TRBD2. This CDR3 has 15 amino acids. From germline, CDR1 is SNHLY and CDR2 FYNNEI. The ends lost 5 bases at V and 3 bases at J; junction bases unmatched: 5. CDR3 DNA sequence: TGTGCCAGCAGTTTAGCGGGGGCAGACTACAATGAGCAGTTCTTC. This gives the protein CASSLAGADYNEQFF.